This TCR beta chain was identified during a study of cytomegalovirus exposure and HLA in healthy donors. Study results and limitations: Near-uniform donor sequencing depth was presumed by presence/absence analyses.

The PCR contained 60 Vbeta and 13 Jbeta primers. Profiled with immunoSEQ multiplex PCR; TCRdb holds only in-frame clones, not every one. The sample lists just over 200,000 clones, around 86% occurring once. In regard to this clone: Its antigen is not identified.

There are 13 residues in the CDR3. V was shortened by 3 bases and J by 3 bases, with 9 bases between the two germline ends. CDR1 LNHDA and CDR2 SQIVND come from the germline V gene (reference sequence). The rearrangement joins TRBV19 to TRBJ2-7, with D maybe TRBD1 (5 bases). The sequenced material came from PBMCs. This TCR derives from a woman aged 40 to 50 in good health and CMV-seronegative. The CDR3 sequence: CASSMTVSYEQYF. In DNA form, the CDR3 reads TGTGCCAGTAGTATGACAGTAAGCTACGAGCAGTACTTC.